One and the same sample provided the 18 T cell receptor beta chains below, sequenced in a study of radiation and T cells in renal cell carcinoma. Time point defined: baseline pretreatment blood. The treatment: 15 Gy SBRT to primary tumor, nephrectomy 4 weeks later. Only in-frame clones appear in the TCRdb table, and some are missing; sequencing was by immunoSEQ multiplex PCR. The repertoire includes under 25,000 clones, 80% of them detected once, and around 42% sits in the top ten. This specimen was blood, taken from a patient whose treatment included radiotherapy and nephrectomy. These receptors all come from a man in his fifties or sixties with renal cell carcinoma.

The chain employs TRBV10-3 and TRBJ1-1; possibly TRBD1 for D (5 bases). The CDR3 length is 14 residues. The V end was cut by 3 bases, the J end by 3 bases, with 11 bases between. The germline gives CDR1 ENHRY, CDR2 SYGVKD. The CDR3, as DNA: TGTGCCATCAGTGAATGGGGGACGGACACTGAAGCTTTCTTT. Translation gives CAISEWGTDTEAFF.

This clone was detected once. The chain carries TRBV5-1 and TRBJ2-3; a weak D match, TRBD2 (6 bases). The germline V gene has CDR1 SGHRS and CDR2 YFSETQ. V lost 4 bases to trimming and J lost 3 bases, with 15 bases between them. This CDR3 contains 15 residues. The CDR3 bases are TGCGCCAGCAGCCGGTCGGGAGAGGTGACAGATACGCAGTATTTT. It yields the protein CASSRSGEVTDTQYF.

The chain has TRBV18 and TRBJ2-7; 10 bases agree with TRBD2. V gave up 3 bases and J gave up 5 bases; unmatched junction bases: 10. CDR1 KGHSH and CDR2 LQKENI come from the germline V gene. This CDR3 has 16 amino acids. The CDR3 nucleotides are TGTGCCAGCTCACCGTACAGAGCGGGAGGGCCGGACGAGCAGTACTTC. It translates to CASSPYRAGGPDEQYF.

In this sample, this clone turned up a few times. V gene TRBV6-5 combines with J gene TRBJ2-1; D is possibly TRBD2 (5 bases). Germline loops: CDR1 MNHEY, CDR2 SVGAGI. The CDR3 is made up of 14 amino acids. V lost 8 bases, J lost 6 bases, and 17 bases lay in between. The CDR3 coding sequence is TGTGCCAGCGGGTCCCAGAGGGTAAGCAATGAGCAGTTCTTC. It codes for CASGSQRVSNEQFF.

V gene TRBV18 combines with J gene TRBJ2-3, with 11 bases that match TRBD2. Germline V lookup: CDR1 KGHSH, CDR2 LQKENI. V shed 3 bases and J 0 bases; nucleotides not matched to a gene: 2. The CDR3 runs to 16 residues. CDR3 in amino acids: CASSPRTSGSTDTQYF. CDR3 DNA: TGTGCCAGCTCACCCAGGACTAGCGGGAGCACAGATACGCAGTATTTT.

The V gene is TRBV14, the J gene TRBJ2-7; 8 bases fit TRBD1. The length of the CDR3 is 17 residues. The V gene's germline CDR1 is SGHDN and CDR2 FVKESK. J was trimmed by 5 bases and V by 4 bases; bases with no gene match: 16. The CDR3 nucleotides are TGTGCCAGCAGCCCCCTGCGCCAATCAGGGGGCACAGACGAGCAGTACTTC. Residues: CASSPLRQSGGTDEQYF. Full variable domain (rest looked up from reference TRBV14 and TRBJ2-7): EAGVTQFPSHSVIEKGQTVTLRCDPISGHDNLYWYRRVMGKEIKFLLHFVKESKQDESGMPNNRFLAERTGGTYSTLKVQPAELEDSGVYFCASSPLRQSGGTDEQYFGPGTRLTVT.

The chain joins TRBV6-1 to TRBJ1-6; D perhaps matches TRBD1 (6 bases). V dropped 7 bases and J dropped 6 bases, with 13 bases sitting between them. The CDR3 spans 14 residues. Germline CDR1 reads MNHNS; CDR2 reads SASEGT. The CDR3 loop reads CASKWGQSNSPLHF. The CDR3 bases are TGTGCCAGCAAATGGGGGCAGAGTAATTCACCCCTCCACTTT.

This clone has just a few counts. The chain uses TRBV30 and TRBJ1-2, with D tentatively TRBD1 (5 bases). The CDR3 sequence is 13 residues long. CDR1 and CDR2 (germline): GTSNPN, SVGIG (reference sequence). V was shortened by 4 bases and J by 7 bases, with 16 bases between the two germline ends. The CDR3 DNA sequence: TGTGCCTGGACGGGGGACCTCTATCCTGGCTACACCTTC. It translates to CAWTGDLYPGYTF.

The gene calls are TRBV10-3 and TRBJ2-3, with D possibly TRBD2 on 6 matching bases. Trimming removed 5 bases at V and 4 bases at J, with 16 bases between. The germline gives CDR1 ENHRY, CDR2 SYGVKD. CDR3 length equals 15 residues. As DNA, the CDR3 is TGTGCCATCAGTACTGGACTATCTCGGGCAGATACGCAGTATTTT. This translates into CAISTGLSRADTQYF.

The CDR3 DNA follows: TGTGCCAGCTCACCCTTACTTTCGGACAGGGCTGGAAACACCATATATTTT. It specifies CASSPLLSDRAGNTIYF. J is TRBJ1-3 and V is TRBV18; 8 bases align to TRBD1. The CDR3 contains 17 residues. The V and J ends lost 3 bases and 2 bases, in that order; junction bases with no gene match: 9. Per germline, CDR1 KGHSH and CDR2 LQKENI.

The J gene is TRBJ2-4, the V gene TRBV7-3; tentatively, D is TRBD1 or TRBD2 (6 bases each). Germline CDR1 and CDR2: SGHTA and FQGTGA. The CDR3 is made up of 14 amino acids. V shed 5 bases and J shed 6 bases, with 14 bases lying between them. CDR3 DNA: TGTGCCAGCAGCCCGACCGGGGGCGGAAACATTCAGTACTTC. It codes for CASSPTGGGNIQYF.

CDR3 in amino acids: CASSPRGQYGYTF. CDR3 in DNA: TGCGCCAGCAGCCCCCGAGGACAGTATGGCTACACCTTC. The V gene is TRBV5-1, the J gene TRBJ1-2, with a possible D match to TRBD1 (6 bases). This CDR3 contains 13 residues. Germline V gene sequence: CDR1 SGHRS, CDR2 YFSETQ. Trimming cost V 4 bases and J 5 bases, with 12 bases left between them.

The CDR3 reads CASSLGVSGELFF. The CDR3 DNA reads as TGTGCCAGCAGCTTAGGGGTCTCCGGGGAGCTGTTTTTT. V usage is TRBV7-2 and J usage is TRBJ2-2; D is unclear. Trimming shortened V by 1 base and J by 6 bases, and 6 bases separated the two germline ends. CDR3 length: 13 amino acids. The germline V gene encodes CDR1 SGHTA and CDR2 FQGNSA.

V gene TRBV6-1 combines with J gene TRBJ1-2; 10 bases are a match to TRBD1. Germline CDR1 MNHNS, CDR2 SASEGT. This CDR3 is 14 amino acids long. Germline trimming cut 3 bases from V and 5 bases from J; bases unmatched to any gene: 3. The DNA of the CDR3 is TGTGCCAGCAGTGACGACAGGGGGCGGTATGGCTACACCTTC. It codes for CASSDDRGRYGYTF.

This clone has only a few counts. The chain recombines TRBV11-2 with TRBJ2-7, with D perhaps given as TRBD1 or TRBD2 (5 bases each). This CDR3 region has 15 residues. The V end lost 5 bases, the J end lost 4 bases, and 18 bases lay between the germline ends. The germline V gene has CDR1 SGHAT and CDR2 FQNNGV. As DNA, the CDR3 is TGTGCCAGCAGCCTCCTAGGGAGAGGGGTATACGAGCAGTACTTC. Residues: CASSLLGRGVYEQYF.

The chain has TRBV9 and TRBJ2-7; D may be TRBD1 (5 bases). In germline, CDR1 is SGDLS, CDR2 YYNGEE. V shed 3 bases and J shed 3 bases, with 16 bases lying between them. The CDR3 covers 15 residues. Here the CDR3 reads CASSEGPGSLYEQYF. CDR3 nucleotides: TGTGCCAGCAGCGAGGGGCCCGGTTCCCTCTACGAGCAGTACTTC.

The CDR3 sequence: CASTVEGRGVNEQFF. CDR3 nucleotides: TGTGCCAGCACCGTTGAGGGTAGGGGGGTCAATGAGCAGTTCTTC. The V call is TRBV2, the J call TRBJ2-1; the D gene could be TRBD1 or TRBD2 (6 bases each). The germline V gene encodes CDR1 SNHLY and CDR2 FYNNEI. This CDR3 comprises 15 residues. With 7 bases removed from V and 6 bases from J, the gap between germline ends came to 19 bases. The variable domain in full, completed from reference TRBV2 and TRBJ2-1, reads EPEVTQTPSHQVTQMGQEVILRCVPISNHLYFYWYRQILGQKVEFLVSFYNNEISEKSEIFDDQFSVERPDGSNFTLKIRSTKLEDSAMYFCASTVEGRGVNEQFFGPGTRLTVL.

This clone has just one count. The CDR3 coding sequence is TGTGCCAGCAGCTTTCAGGGGCTGGGGGCCTATGGCTACACCTTC. This encodes CASSFQGLGAYGYTF. The J gene is TRBJ1-2, the V gene TRBV7-2, with D perhaps TRBD1 (6 bases). Germline assignment: CDR1 SGHTA and CDR2 FQGNSA. This CDR3 spans 15 amino acids. V lost 3 bases, J lost 4 bases, and 15 bases lay in between.